A selection of T cell receptor beta chains follows, all from one sample in a study of sequential checkpoint blockade in melanoma. The method was immunoSEQ multiplex PCR; TCRdb's version includes in-frame clones alone and lacks a portion of them. The profile shows roughly 23,000 clones, around 65% of them singletons. The material sequenced was CD8+ T cells sorted from blood (inferred from file names), taken from a patient given nivolumab and ipilimumab in sequence. The receptors stem from a human donor with melanoma. CDR3s include the opening cysteine and the closing phenylalanine or tryptophan. D genes are given only for firm matches. Clone size is stated in some rows and not others, as once, few, many or a class when expanded.

clone size,V gene,D gene,J gene,CDR3 protein,CDR3 DNA
-,TRBV27,-,TRBJ1-2,CASSALAGMDYGYTF,TGTGCCAGCAGTGCCCTAGCGGGAATGGACTATGGCTACACCTTC
-,TRBV7-9,-,TRBJ1-5,CASSPRGGARETQPQHF,TGTGCCAGCAGCCCAAGGGGGGGCGCCCGGGAAACTCAGCCCCAGCATTTT
-,TRBV4-3,TRBD2,TRBJ2-1,CASSQDLGTTNEQFF,TGCGCCAGCAGCCAAGACCTGGGGACTACAAATGAGCAGTTCTTC
-,TRBV29-1,-,TRBJ1-4,CSVETEHEKLFF,TGCAGCGTTGAAACAGAACATGAAAAACTGTTTTTT
-,TRBV2,-,TRBJ2-7,CASSEIQGYEQYF,TGTGCCAGCAGTGAGATACAGGGCTACGAGCAGTACTTC
-,TRBV6-8,-,TRBJ1-4,CASSEMRGSGEKLFF,TGTGCCAGCAGTGAAATGCGGGGCAGTGGTGAAAAACTGTTTTTT
-,TRBV19,-,TRBJ1-2,CASSPGYSPNYGYTF,TGTGCCAGTAGTCCCGGGTATTCTCCCAACTATGGCTACACCTTC
-,TRBV29-1,TRBD1,TRBJ2-1,CSVTGTGNYNEQFF,TGCAGCGTTACCGGGACAGGGAACTACAATGAGCAGTTCTTC
-,TRBV4-3,-,TRBJ2-2,CASSQAAGKNTGELFF,TGCGCCAGCAGCCAGGCCGCGGGAAAGAACACCGGGGAGCTGTTTTTT
-,TRBV2,TRBD2,TRBJ2-5,CASSEPGGQETQYF,TGTGCCAGCAGTGAACCGGGGGGCCAAGAGACCCAGTACTTC
-,TRBV5-4,-,TRBJ2-7,CASSLDNYEQYF,TGTGCCAGCAGCTTGGACAACTACGAGCAGTACTTC
-,TRBV4-3,TRBD1,TRBJ2-7,CASSQENVGGLSYEQYF,TGCGCCAGCAGCCAAGAAAATGTAGGGGGCCTTTCCTACGAGCAGTACTTC
-,TRBV6-5,TRBD1,TRBJ1-1,CASRETGLGNTEAFF,TGTGCCAGCAGGGAGACAGGGCTTGGGAACACTGAAGCTTTCTTT
once,TRBV15,-,TRBJ2-7,CATSNALTYEQYF,TGTGCCACCAGCAACGCCCTCACCTACGAGCAGTACTTC
-,TRBV9,TRBD2,TRBJ2-7,CASSIGLGTTYEQYF,TGTGCCAGCAGCATAGGCTTAGGGACTACCTACGAGCAGTACTTC
-,TRBV28,-,TRBJ2-5,CASSFPRYGFETQYF,TGTGCCAGCAGTTTCCCCCGGTACGGGTTTGAGACCCAGTACTTC
-,TRBV5-1,TRBD2,TRBJ2-5,CASRGLAQETQYF,TGCGCCAGCAGGGGACTAGCGCAAGAGACCCAGTACTTC
-,TRBV6-5,-,TRBJ2-4,CASSDLRLAKNIQYF,TGTGCCAGCAGCGATCTTCGACTAGCCAAAAACATTCAGTACTTC
-,TRBV4-3,TRBD2,TRBJ2-5,CASSQSGGRGETQYF,TGCGCCAGCAGCCAGTCGGGGGGGCGAGGGGAGACCCAGTACTTC
-,TRBV6-1,TRBD1,TRBJ1-2,CASSSSTGFYGYTF,TGTGCCAGCAGTTCGTCGACAGGGTTCTATGGCTACACCTTC
once,TRBV4-2,-,TRBJ2-3,CASSLWASVGEDTQYF,TGTGCCAGCAGCCTATGGGCTAGCGTAGGTGAGGATACGCAGTATTTT
-,TRBV19,TRBD1,TRBJ2-6,CASSIWDRGPGANVLTF,TGTGCCAGTAGTATTTGGGACAGGGGGCCTGGGGCCAACGTCCTGACTTTC
-,TRBV7-2,-,TRBJ1-5,CASRGFGNNQPQHF,TGTGCCAGCAGGGGTTTCGGGAACAATCAGCCCCAGCATTTT
few,TRBV4-3,-,TRBJ1-2,CASSQEYGQAYGYTF,TGCGCCAGCAGCCAAGAGTATGGACAAGCCTATGGCTACACCTTC
-,TRBV4-3,TRBD1,TRBJ1-5,CASSPDRGGLQPQHF,TGCGCCAGCAGTCCAGACAGGGGAGGTTTACAGCCCCAGCATTTT
-,TRBV7-9,-,TRBJ1-3,CASSLNWVDSSGNTIYF,TGTGCCAGCAGCTTAAACTGGGTGGACAGCTCTGGAAACACCATATATTTT
-,TRBV27,-,TRBJ2-7,CASRTGIYEQYF,TGTGCCAGCAGAACAGGGATCTACGAGCAGTACTTC
-,TRBV9,-,TRBJ1-2,CASSPRTGSTYGYTF,TGTGCCAGCAGCCCAAGAACGGGGAGCACTTATGGCTACACCTTC
-,TRBV10-2,-,TRBJ2-5,CASGGILWGQETQYF,TGCGCCAGCGGGGGCATCTTATGGGGCCAAGAGACCCAGTACTTC
-,TRBV7-6,TRBD2,TRBJ2-1,CASSFSGAGGWNEQFF,TGTGCCAGCAGCTTTTCCGGGGCGGGGGGCTGGAATGAGCAGTTCTTC
-,TRBV9,TRBD1,TRBJ1-1,CASSGPRGRATEAFF,TGTGCCAGCAGCGGACCTAGGGGGCGCGCCACTGAAGCTTTCTTT
-,TRBV4-2,TRBD2,TRBJ2-1,CASSPGSGAYNEQFF,TGTGCCAGCAGCCCGGGTAGCGGGGCATACAATGAGCAGTTCTTC
-,TRBV2,-,TRBJ2-5,CASKYIQETQYF,TGTGCCAGCAAGTACATCCAAGAGACCCAGTACTTC
-,TRBV27,-,TRBJ2-2,CASSPGLYTGELFF,TGTGCCAGCAGTCCCGGACTGTACACCGGGGAGCTGTTTTTT
once,TRBV4-1,-,TRBJ1-1,CASSQPPGEAFF,TGCGCCAGCAGCCAACCCCCCGGTGAAGCTTTCTTT
-,TRBV27,-,TRBJ2-3,CASSLVGGGPDTQYF,TGTGCCAGCAGTTTAGTTGGCGGGGGCCCAGATACGCAGTATTTT
once,TRBV6-5,TRBD1,TRBJ2-5,CASSYSTGDQETQYF,TGTGCCAGCAGTTACTCAACAGGGGACCAAGAGACCCAGTACTTC
-,TRBV4-3,TRBD2,TRBJ2-3,CASSPASGGDLVTQYF,TGCGCCAGCAGCCCAGCTAGCGGGGGGGATTTGGTTACGCAGTATTTT
-,TRBV28,TRBD1,TRBJ1-5,CASSSIRDRGYQPQHF,TGTGCCAGCAGTTCCATCCGGGACAGGGGATATCAGCCCCAGCATTTT
once,TRBV4-1,TRBD1,TRBJ1-2,CASGLGTGTFYGYTF,TGCGCCAGCGGGCTCGGGACAGGCACTTTTTATGGCTACACCTTC
-,TRBV9,TRBD1,TRBJ2-7,CASSVGTGVNEQYF,TGTGCCAGCAGCGTAGGGACAGGGGTAAACGAGCAGTACTTC
-,TRBV6-6,-,TRBJ1-6,CASSSSSGSPLHF,TGTGCCAGCAGCTCGTCCAGCGGCTCACCCCTCCACTTT
-,TRBV4-1,TRBD1,TRBJ2-7,CASSQVGTGQGNDEQYF,TGCGCCAGCAGCCAAGTTGGGACGGGACAGGGGAACGACGAGCAGTACTTC
-,TRBV7-3,TRBD2,TRBJ2-5,CASSTHRTSGGSAGAQYF,TGTGCCAGCAGCACCCATCGGACTAGCGGGGGATCCGCGGGGGCCCAGTACTTC
-,TRBV6-4,TRBD2,TRBJ2-2,CASTVGGLADPGNTGELFF,TGTGCCAGCACTGTAGGGGGACTAGCGGACCCGGGGAACACCGGGGAGCTGTTTTTT
-,TRBV9,-,TRBJ1-1,CASSTNTGFTEAFF,TGTGCCAGCAGCACCAATACGGGTTTCACTGAAGCTTTCTTT
once,TRBV11-2,-,TRBJ1-2,CASSLDHPFGRQGGYTF,TGTGCCAGCAGCTTAGATCATCCCTTCGGGAGGCAGGGAGGCTACACCTTC
-,TRBV15,-,TRBJ2-2,CATSRDRLGGELFF,TGTGCCACCAGCAGAGATCGTCTAGGCGGGGAGCTGTTTTTT
few,TRBV6-6,-,TRBJ1-3,CASSAGNSGNTIYF,TGTGCCAGCAGCGCGGGGAACTCTGGAAACACCATATATTTT
-,TRBV4-1,-,TRBJ1-6,CASSQDQNSPLHF,TGCGCCAGCAGCCAAGATCAGAATTCACCCCTCCACTTT
-,TRBV9,-,TRBJ2-2,CASSVAKRANTGELFF,TGTGCCAGCAGCGTAGCTAAGCGGGCCAACACCGGGGAGCTGTTTTTT